Sequencing of this T cell receptor (beta chain) was carried out in a study of beta chain features in type 1 diabetes. Germline lookup yields CDR1 LNHDA and CDR2 SQIVND (reference sequence). V shed 7 bases and J shed 7 bases, with 20 bases lying between them. This CDR3 is built from 15 residues. This clone has only a few counts. Expressed TCRB transcripts were sequenced, since all the RNA that had been isolated was reverse transcribed. Using immunoSEQ multiplex PCR, the repertoire was profiled, and TCRdb retains in-frame clones only, with some absent. The table has a few hundred thousand clones, around 9.6% seen once.

This TCR was recovered from a woman aged 18-29 years in good health. The chain combines TRBV19 with TRBJ1-5, with D perhaps matching TRBD1 (6 bases). Sequencing input: naive CD4+ T cells from blood. The CDR3 region is CASTPSGGRGQPQHF. The CDR3 bases are TGTGCCAGTACCCCATCGGGGGGGCGCGGGCAGCCCCAGCATTTT.